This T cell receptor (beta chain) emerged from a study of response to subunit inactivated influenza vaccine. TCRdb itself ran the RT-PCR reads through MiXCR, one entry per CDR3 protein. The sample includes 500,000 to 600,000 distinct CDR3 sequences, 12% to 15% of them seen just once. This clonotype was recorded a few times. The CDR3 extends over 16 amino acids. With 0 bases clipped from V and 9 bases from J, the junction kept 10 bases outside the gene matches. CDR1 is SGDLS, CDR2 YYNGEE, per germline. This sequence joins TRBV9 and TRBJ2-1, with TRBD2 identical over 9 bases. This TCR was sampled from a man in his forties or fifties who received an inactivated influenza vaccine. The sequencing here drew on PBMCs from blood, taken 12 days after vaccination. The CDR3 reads CASSVEGSGSTTEQFF. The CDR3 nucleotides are TGTGCCAGCAGCGTAGAGGGTAGCGGGAGTACGACTGAGCAGTTCTTC.